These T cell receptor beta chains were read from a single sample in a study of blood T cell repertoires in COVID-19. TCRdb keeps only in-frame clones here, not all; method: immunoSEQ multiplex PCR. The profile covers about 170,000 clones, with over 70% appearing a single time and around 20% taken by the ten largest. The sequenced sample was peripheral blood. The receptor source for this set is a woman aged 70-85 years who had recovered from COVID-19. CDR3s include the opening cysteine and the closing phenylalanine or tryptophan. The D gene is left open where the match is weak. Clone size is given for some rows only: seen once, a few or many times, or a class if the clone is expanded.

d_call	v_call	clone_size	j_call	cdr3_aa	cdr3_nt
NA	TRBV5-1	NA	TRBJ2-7	CASRPSSSYEQYF	TGCGCCAGCCGCCCCTCGAGCTCCTACGAGCAGTACTTC
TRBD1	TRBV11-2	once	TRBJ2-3	CASSRHRQGAGADTQYF	TGTGCCAGCAGCCGCCACCGACAGGGGGCTGGGGCAGATACGCAGTATTTT
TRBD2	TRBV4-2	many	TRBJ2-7	CASSQSGLAGDGEQYF	TGTGCCAGCAGCCAGTCGGGACTAGCGGGAGATGGCGAGCAGTACTTC
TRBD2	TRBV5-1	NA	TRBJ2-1	CASSAGGSYNEQFF	TGCGCCAGCAGCGCGGGAGGCTCCTACAATGAGCAGTTCTTC
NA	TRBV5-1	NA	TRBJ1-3	CASSFGRGRPGNTIYF	TGCGCCAGCAGCTTCGGGAGGGGCAGGCCGGGAAACACCATATATTTT
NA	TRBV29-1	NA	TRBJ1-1	CSVEGATEGTEAFF	TGCAGCGTTGAGGGGGCAACCGAGGGGACTGAAGCTTTCTTT
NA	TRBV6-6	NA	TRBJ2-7	CASTRALATSYEQYF	TGTGCCAGCACCAGGGCTCTAGCGACCTCCTACGAGCAGTACTTC
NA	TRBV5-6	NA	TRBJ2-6	CASSLGPSSGANVLTF	TGTGCCAGCAGCTTGGGTCCGAGCTCTGGGGCCAACGTCCTGACTTTC
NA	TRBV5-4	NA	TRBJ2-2	CASSPPGRGNTGELFF	TGTGCCAGCAGCCCCCCAGGGCGCGGAAACACCGGGGAGCTGTTTTTT
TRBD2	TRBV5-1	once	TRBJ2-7	CASSDELAGVWYEQYF	TGCGCCAGCAGCGACGAACTAGCGGGAGTGTGGTACGAGCAGTACTTC
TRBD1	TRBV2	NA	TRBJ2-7	CASSGTGSYEQYF	TGTGCCAGCTCCGGGACAGGGTCCTACGAGCAGTACTTC
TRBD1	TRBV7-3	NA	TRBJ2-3	CASSLGQGGDTQYF	TGTGCCAGCAGCTTAGGACAGGGTGGAGATACGCAGTATTTT
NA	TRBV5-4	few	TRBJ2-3	CASSLRTELGTDTQYF	TGTGCCAGCAGCTTGAGGACAGAGCTTGGCACAGATACGCAGTATTTT
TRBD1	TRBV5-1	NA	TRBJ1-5	CASSLTGEAQPQHF	TGCGCCAGCAGCTTAACAGGGGAGGCTCAGCCCCAGCATTTT
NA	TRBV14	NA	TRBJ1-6	CASSQDHGGFDSPLHF	TGTGCCAGCAGCCAAGATCACGGGGGTTTTGACTCACCCCTCCACTTT
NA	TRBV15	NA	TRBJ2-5	CATSRPSGGPETQYF	TGTGCCACCAGCAGACCGTCCGGGGGGCCAGAGACCCAGTACTTC
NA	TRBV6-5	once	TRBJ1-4	CASTLGHGNEKLFF	TGTGCCAGCACCTTGGGGCACGGTAATGAAAAACTGTTTTTT
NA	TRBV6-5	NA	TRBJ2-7	CASSPVRTGYEQYF	TGTGCCAGCAGTCCTGTCCGGACTGGCTACGAGCAGTACTTC
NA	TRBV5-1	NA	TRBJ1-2	CASSLGDYRGYTF	TGCGCCAGCAGCTTGGGTGATTATCGGGGCTACACCTTC
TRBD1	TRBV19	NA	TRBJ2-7	CASRDRPGLGEQYF	TGTGCCAGTAGGGACAGGCCCGGGCTCGGCGAGCAGTACTTC
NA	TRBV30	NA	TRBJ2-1	CAWSLRQGPGQVQFF	TGTGCCTGGAGTCTCCGGCAGGGTCCTGGACAAGTGCAGTTCTTC
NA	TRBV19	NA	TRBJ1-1	CASSRQASNTEAFF	TGTGCCAGTAGTCGCCAAGCCTCGAACACTGAAGCTTTCTTT
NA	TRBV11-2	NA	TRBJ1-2	CASSPGRGYGYTF	TGTGCCAGCAGCCCCGGGAGGGGCTATGGCTACACCTTC
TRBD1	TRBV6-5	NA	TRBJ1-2	CASRYQGGEYYGYTF	TGTGCCAGCAGATACCAGGGGGGCGAGTACTATGGCTACACCTTC
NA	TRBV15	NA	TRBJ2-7	CATSTRRPESRYEQYF	TGTGCCACCAGCACCCGTCGTCCGGAGAGTCGGTACGAGCAGTACTTC
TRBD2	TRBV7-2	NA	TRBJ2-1	CASSVRLAGGRQFF	TGTGCCAGCAGCGTGAGACTAGCGGGAGGGCGGCAGTTCTTC
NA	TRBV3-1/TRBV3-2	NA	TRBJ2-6	CASGPRRAGANVLTF	TGTGCCAGCGGACCTCGGAGGGCTGGGGCCAACGTCCTGACTTTC
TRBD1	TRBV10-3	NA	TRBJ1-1	CAISAPTGKGTEAFF	TGTGCCATCAGTGCCCCGACAGGGAAGGGTACTGAAGCTTTCTTT
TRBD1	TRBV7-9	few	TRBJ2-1	CASSLRGTEKHNEQFF	TGTGCCAGCAGCTTAAGGGGGACAGAAAAGCACAATGAGCAGTTCTTC
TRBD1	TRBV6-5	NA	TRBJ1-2	CASSPGTAPNYGYTF	TGTGCCAGCAGCCCCGGGACAGCGCCCAACTATGGCTACACCTTC
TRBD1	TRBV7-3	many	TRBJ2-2	CASSPTSGQGVTGELFF	TGTGCCAGCAGCCCAACCTCGGGACAGGGTGTGACCGGGGAGCTGTTTTTT
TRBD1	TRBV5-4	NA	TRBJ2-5	CASSPDRYQETQYF	TGTGCCAGCAGCCCGGACAGGTATCAAGAGACCCAGTACTTC
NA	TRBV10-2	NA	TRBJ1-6	CASSGGDSPLHF	TGCGCCAGCTCGGGGGGGGATTCACCCCTCCACTTT
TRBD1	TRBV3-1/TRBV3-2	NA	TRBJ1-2	CASSQGAGTGGYTF	TGTGCCAGCAGCCAAGGTGCAGGGACAGGCGGCTACACCTTC
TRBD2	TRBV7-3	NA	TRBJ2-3	CASSPTSGRVADTQYF	TGTGCCAGCAGCCCAACCAGCGGGAGAGTGGCAGATACGCAGTATTTT
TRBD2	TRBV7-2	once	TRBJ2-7	CASSGRGYEQYF	TGTGCCAGCAGCGGGAGGGGTTACGAGCAGTACTTC
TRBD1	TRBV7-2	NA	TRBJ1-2	CASSLGQGAYGYTF	TGTGCCAGCAGCTTGGGACAGGGGGCCTATGGCTACACCTTC
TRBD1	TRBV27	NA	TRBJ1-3	CASSFGTGVGNTIYF	TGTGCCAGCAGTTTCGGGACAGGGGTGGGAAACACCATATATTTT
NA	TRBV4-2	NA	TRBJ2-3	CASSQASPAGDTQYF	TGTGCCAGCAGCCAAGCTAGCCCCGCGGGGGATACGCAGTATTTT
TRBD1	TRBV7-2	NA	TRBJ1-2	CASSRDRVSSNYGYTF	TGTGCCAGCAGCAGGGACAGGGTATCGTCTAACTATGGCTACACCTTC
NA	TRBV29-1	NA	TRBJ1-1	CSAAGRGNTEAFF	TGCAGCGCCGCCGGGAGGGGAAACACTGAAGCTTTCTTT
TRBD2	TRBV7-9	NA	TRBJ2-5	CASSLAGGLAGTQYF	TGTGCCAGCAGCTTAGCCGGGGGACTAGCGGGGACCCAGTACTTC
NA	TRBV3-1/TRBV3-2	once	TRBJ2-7	CASSQDPRGPPWEQYF	TGTGCCAGCAGCCAAGACCCCAGGGGACCACCTTGGGAGCAGTACTTC
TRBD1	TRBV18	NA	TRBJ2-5	CASSPEQGAGETQYF	TGTGCCAGCTCACCAGAACAGGGGGCGGGAGAGACCCAGTACTTC
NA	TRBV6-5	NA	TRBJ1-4	CASRRGNEKLFF	TGTGCCAGCAGGCGGGGGAATGAAAAACTGTTTTTT
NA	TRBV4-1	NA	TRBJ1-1	CASSQVGGNTEAFF	TGCGCCAGCAGCCAAGTAGGGGGGAACACTGAAGCTTTCTTT
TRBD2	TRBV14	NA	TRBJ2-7	CASSQGLAVSYEQYF	TGTGCCAGCAGCCAAGGACTAGCGGTCTCCTACGAGCAGTACTTC
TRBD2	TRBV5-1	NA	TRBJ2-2	CASSPLAGGNTGELFF	TGCGCCAGCAGCCCCCTAGCGGGAGGGAACACCGGGGAGCTGTTTTTT
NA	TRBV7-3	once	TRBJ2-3	CASTAGRSTDTQYF	TGTGCCTCGACTGCGGGTAGGAGCACAGATACGCAGTATTTT
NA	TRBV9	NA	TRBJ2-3	CASSVAGGRSTDTQYF	TGTGCCAGCAGCGTAGCGGGGGGCCGAAGCACAGATACGCAGTATTTT
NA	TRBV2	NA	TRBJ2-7	CASTETETYEQYF	TGTGCCAGCACTGAGACGGAGACCTACGAGCAGTACTTC